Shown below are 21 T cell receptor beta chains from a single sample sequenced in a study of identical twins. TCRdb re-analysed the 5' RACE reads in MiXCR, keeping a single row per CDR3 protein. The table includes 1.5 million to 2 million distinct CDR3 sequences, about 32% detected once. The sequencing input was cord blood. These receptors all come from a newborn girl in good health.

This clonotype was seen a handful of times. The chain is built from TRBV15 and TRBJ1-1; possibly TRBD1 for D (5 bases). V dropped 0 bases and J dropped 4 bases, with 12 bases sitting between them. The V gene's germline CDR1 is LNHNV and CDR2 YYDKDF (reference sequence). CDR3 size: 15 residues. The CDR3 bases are TGTGCCACCAGCAGAGAGGGCAGGGTTGGCACTGAAGCTTTCTTT. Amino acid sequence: CATSREGRVGTEAFF.

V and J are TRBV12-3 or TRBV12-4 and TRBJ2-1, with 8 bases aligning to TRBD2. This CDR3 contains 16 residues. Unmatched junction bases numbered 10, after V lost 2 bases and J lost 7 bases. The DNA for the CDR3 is TGTGCCAGCAGTTTAAGGTTTGCGGGGGGTCTGAATGAGCAGTTCTTC. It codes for CASSLRFAGGLNEQFF.

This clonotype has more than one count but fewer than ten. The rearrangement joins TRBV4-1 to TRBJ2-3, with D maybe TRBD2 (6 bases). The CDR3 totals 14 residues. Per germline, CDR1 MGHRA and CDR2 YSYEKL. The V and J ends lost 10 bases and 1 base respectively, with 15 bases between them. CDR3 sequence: CAISPPGGTDTQYF. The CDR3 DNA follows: TGCGCCATTTCTCCTCCGGGGGGCACAGATACGCAGTATTTT.

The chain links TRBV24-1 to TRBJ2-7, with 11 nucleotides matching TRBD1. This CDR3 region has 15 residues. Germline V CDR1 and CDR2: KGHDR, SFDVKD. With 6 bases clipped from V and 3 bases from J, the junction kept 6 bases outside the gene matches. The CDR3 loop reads CATSSSGTGGYEQYF. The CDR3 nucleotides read TGTGCCACCAGTTCGTCCGGGACAGGGGGCTACGAGCAGTACTTC.

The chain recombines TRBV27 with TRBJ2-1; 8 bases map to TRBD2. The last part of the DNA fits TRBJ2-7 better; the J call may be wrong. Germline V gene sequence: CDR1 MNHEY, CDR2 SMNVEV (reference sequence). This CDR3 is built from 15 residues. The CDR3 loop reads CASTGGGSSYNEQYF. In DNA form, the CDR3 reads TGTGCCAGCACGGGCGGGGGGAGCTCCTACAATGAGCAGTACTTC.

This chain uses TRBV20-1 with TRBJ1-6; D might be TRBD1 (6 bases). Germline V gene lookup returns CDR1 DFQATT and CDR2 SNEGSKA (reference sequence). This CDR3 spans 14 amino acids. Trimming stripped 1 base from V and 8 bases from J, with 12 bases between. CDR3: CSARASGGDSPLHF. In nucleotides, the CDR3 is TGCAGTGCTAGAGCTTCGGGGGGCGATTCACCCCTCCACTTT.

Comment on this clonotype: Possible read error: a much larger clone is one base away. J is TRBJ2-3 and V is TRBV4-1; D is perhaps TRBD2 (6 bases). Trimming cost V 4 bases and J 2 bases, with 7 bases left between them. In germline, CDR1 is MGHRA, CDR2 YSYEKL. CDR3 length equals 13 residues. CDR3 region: CASSRTNTDTQYF. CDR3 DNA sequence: TGCGCCAGCAGCCGGACTAACACAGATACGCAGTATTTT.

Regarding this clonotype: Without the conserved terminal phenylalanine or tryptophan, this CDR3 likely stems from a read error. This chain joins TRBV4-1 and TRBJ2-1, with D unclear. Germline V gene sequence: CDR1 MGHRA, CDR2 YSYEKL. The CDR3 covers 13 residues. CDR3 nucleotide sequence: TGCGCCGGCAGCCTAAGACTGGAGAATGAGCAGTTCCTC. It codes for CAGSLRLENEQFL.

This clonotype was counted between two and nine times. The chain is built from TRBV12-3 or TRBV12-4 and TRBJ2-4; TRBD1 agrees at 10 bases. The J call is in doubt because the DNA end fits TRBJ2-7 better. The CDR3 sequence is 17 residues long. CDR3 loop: CASSLWPPGTGAYEQYF. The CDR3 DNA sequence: TGTGCCAGCAGTTTATGGCCTCCCGGGACAGGGGCCTACGAGCAGTACTTC.

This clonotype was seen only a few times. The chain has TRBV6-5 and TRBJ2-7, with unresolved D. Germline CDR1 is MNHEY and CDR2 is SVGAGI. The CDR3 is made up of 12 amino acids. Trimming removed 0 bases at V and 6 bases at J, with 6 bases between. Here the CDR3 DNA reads TGTGCCAGCAGTTACTCGGTAGGCGAGCAGTACTTC. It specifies CASSYSVGEQYF.

CDR3 sequence reads: CSARDPARSSYEQYF. The CDR3 DNA sequence: TGCAGTGCTAGAGATCCTGCCAGGTCCTCCTACGAGCAGTACTTC. The V call is TRBV20-1, the J call TRBJ2-7, with D uncertain. Germline V gene data show CDR1 as DFQATT and CDR2 as SNEGSKA (reference sequence). The CDR3 sequence is 15 residues long. Deletions cut 0 bases from V and 0 bases from J, with 12 bases between.

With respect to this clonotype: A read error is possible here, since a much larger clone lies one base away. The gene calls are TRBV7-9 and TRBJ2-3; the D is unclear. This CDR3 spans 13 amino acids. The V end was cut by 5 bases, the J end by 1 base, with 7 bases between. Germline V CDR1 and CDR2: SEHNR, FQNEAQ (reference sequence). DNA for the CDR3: TGTGCCAGCAGCATAAAGGGCACAGATACGCAGTATTTT. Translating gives CASSIKGTDTQYF.

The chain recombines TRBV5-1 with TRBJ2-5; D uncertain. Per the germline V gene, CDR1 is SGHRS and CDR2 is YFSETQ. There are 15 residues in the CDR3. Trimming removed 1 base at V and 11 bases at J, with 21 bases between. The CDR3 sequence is CASSLRITTYNEQYF. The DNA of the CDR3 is TGCGCCAGCAGCTTGCGGATCACCACCTACAATGAGCAGTACTTC.

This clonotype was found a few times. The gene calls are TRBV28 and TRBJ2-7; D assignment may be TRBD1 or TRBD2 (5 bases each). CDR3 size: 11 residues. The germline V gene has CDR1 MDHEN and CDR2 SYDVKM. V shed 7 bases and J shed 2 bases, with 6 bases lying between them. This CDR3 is CASKGPYEQYF. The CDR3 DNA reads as TGTGCCAGCAAGGGACCCTACGAGCAGTACTTC.

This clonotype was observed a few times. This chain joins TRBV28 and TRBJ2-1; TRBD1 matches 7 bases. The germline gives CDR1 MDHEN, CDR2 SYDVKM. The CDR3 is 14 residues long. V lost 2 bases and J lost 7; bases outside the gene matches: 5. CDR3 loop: CASSLTGAGNEQFF. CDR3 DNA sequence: TGTGCCAGCAGTTTAACAGGGGCTGGAAATGAGCAGTTCTTC.

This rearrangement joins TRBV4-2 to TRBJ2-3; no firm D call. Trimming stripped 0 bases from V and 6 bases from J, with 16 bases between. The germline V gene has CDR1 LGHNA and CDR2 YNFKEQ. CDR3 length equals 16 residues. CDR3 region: CASSQDIQRESDTQYF. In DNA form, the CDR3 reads TGTGCCAGCAGCCAAGATATCCAGCGTGAGTCCGATACGCAGTATTTT.

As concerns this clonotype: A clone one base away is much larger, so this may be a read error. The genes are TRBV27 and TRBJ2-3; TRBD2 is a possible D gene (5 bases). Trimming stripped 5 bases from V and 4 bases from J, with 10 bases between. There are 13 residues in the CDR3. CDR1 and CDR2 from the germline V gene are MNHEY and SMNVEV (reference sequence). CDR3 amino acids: CASSRSSPDTQYF. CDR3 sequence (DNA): TGTGCCAGCAGTCGGTCTAGCCCAGATACGCAGTATTTT.

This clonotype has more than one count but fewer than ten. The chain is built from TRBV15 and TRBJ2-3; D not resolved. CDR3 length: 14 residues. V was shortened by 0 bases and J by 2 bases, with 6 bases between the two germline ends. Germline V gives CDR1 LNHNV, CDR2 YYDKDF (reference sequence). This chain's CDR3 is CATSRDVTTDTQYF. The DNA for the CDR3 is TGTGCCACCAGCAGAGATGTTACCACAGATACGCAGTATTTT.

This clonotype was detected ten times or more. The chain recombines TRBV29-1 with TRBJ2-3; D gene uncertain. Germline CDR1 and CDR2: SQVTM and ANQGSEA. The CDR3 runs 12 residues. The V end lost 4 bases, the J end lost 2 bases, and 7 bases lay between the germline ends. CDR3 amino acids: CSVASFTDTQYF. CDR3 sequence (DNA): TGCAGCGTTGCCAGTTTCACAGATACGCAGTATTTT.

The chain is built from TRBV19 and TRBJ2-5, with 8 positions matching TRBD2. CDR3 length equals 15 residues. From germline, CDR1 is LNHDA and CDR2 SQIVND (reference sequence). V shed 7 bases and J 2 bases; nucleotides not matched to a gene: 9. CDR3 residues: CASTLAGGLQETQYF. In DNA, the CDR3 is TGTGCCAGTACTCTGGCGGGGGGCCTTCAAGAGACCCAGTACTTC.

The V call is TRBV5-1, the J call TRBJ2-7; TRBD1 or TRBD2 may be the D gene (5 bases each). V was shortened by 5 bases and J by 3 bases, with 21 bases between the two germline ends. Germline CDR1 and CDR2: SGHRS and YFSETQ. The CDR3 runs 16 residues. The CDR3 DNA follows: TGCGCCAGCAGTCTCACTGCCGGGACGTACATCTACGAGCAGTACTTC. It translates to CASSLTAGTYIYEQYF. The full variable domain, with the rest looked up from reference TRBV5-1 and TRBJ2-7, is KAGVTQTPRYLIKTRGQQVTLSCSPISGHRSVSWYQQTPGQGLQFLFEYFSETQRNKGNFPGRFSGRQFSNSRSEMNVSTLELGDSALYLCASSLTAGTYIYEQYFGPGTRLTVT.